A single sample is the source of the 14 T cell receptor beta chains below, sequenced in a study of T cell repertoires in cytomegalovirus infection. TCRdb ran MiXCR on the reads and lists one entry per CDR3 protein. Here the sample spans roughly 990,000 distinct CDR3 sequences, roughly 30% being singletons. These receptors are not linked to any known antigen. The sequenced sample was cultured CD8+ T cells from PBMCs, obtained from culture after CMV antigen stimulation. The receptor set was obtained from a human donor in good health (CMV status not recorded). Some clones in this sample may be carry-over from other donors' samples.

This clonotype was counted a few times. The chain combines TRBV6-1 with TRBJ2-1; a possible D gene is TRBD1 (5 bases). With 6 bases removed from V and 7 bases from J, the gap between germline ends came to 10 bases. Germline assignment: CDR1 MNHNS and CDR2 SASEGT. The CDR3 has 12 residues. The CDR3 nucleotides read TGTGCCAGCAGGAATACAGGAAATGAGCAGTTCTTC. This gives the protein CASRNTGNEQFF.

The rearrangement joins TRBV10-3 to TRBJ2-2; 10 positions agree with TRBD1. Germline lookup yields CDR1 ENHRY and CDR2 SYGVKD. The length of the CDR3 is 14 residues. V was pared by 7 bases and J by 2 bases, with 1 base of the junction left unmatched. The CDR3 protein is CAITTGGNTGELFF. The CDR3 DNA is TGTGCCATCACGACAGGGGGCAACACCGGGGAGCTGTTTTTT.

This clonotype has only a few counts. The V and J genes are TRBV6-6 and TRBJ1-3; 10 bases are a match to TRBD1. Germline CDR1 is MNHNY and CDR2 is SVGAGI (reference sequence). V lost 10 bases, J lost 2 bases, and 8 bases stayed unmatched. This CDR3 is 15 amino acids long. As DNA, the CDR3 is TGTGCCACCCACTTTGGACAGGGGGCTGGAAACACCATATATTTT. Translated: CATHFGQGAGNTIYF.

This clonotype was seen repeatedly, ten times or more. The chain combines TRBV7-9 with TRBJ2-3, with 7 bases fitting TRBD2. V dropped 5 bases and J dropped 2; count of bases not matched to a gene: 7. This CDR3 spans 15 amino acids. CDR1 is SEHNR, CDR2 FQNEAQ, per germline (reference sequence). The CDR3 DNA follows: TGTGCCAGCAGCCGCTCTAGCGGATACACAGATACGCAGTATTTT. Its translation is CASSRSSGYTDTQYF.

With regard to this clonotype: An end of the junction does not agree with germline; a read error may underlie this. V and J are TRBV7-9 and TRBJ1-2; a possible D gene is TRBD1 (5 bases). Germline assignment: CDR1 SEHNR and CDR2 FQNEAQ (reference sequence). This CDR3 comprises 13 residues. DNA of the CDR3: TGTGCCAGCAGCTTACTTGTACAGGCGGAGGAGTCCTTC. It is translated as CASSLLVQAEESF.

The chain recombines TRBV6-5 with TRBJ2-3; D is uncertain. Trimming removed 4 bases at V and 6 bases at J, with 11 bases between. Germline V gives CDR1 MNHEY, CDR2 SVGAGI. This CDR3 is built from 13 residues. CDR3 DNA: TGTGCCAGCAGTTCGCATTCTTGGGATACGCAGTATTTT. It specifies CASSSHSWDTQYF.

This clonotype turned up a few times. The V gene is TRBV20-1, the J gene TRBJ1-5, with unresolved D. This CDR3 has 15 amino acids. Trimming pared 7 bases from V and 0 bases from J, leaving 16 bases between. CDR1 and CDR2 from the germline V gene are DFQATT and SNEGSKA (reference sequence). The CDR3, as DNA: TGCAGTGGGACGAGAGGACCCCATAGCAATCAGCCCCAGCATTTT. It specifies CSGTRGPHSNQPQHF.

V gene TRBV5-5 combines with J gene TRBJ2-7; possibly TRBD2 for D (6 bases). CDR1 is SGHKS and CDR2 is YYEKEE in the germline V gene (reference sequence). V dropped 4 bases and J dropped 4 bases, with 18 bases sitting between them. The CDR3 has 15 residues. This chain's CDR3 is CASSPARGGTYEQYF. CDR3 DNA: TGTGCCAGCAGCCCCGCGCGGGGAGGTACTTACGAGCAGTACTTC.

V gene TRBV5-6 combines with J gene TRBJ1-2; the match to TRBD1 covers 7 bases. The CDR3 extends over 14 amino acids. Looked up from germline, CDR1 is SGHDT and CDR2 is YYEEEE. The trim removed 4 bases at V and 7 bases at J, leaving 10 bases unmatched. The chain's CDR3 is CASSLGQLPGGYTF. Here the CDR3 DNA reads TGTGCCAGCAGCCTGGGACAGCTCCCCGGTGGCTACACCTTC.

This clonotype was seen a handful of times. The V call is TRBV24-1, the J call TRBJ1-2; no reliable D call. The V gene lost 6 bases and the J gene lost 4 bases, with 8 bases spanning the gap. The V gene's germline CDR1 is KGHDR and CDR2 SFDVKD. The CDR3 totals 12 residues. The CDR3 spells CATSSATYGYTF. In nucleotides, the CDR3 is TGTGCCACCAGTAGCGCTACCTATGGCTACACCTTC.

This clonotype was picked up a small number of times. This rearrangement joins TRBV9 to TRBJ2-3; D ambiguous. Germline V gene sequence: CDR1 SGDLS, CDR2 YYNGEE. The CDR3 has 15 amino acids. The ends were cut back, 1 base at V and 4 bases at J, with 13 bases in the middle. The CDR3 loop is CASSVHSGQADTQYF. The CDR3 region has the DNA TGTGCCAGCAGCGTACACTCGGGCCAGGCAGATACGCAGTATTTT.

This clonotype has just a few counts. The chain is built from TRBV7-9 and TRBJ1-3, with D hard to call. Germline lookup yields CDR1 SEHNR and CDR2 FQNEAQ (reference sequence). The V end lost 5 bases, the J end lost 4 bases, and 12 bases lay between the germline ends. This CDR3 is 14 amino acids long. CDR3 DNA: TGTGCCAGCAGCCTCCCGGGGTCAGGAAACACCATATATTTT. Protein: CASSLPGSGNTIYF.

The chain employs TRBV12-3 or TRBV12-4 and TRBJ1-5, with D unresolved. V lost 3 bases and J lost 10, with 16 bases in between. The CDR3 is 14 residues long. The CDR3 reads CASSFEKPAIPQHF. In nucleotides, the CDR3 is TGTGCCAGCAGTTTCGAAAAGCCAGCCATCCCCCAGCATTTT.

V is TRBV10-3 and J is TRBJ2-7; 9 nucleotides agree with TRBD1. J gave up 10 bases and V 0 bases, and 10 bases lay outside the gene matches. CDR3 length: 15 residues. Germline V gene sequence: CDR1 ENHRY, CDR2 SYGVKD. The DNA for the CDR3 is TGTGCCATCAGTGAGTCGGTAGGGACAGGGAAGTATCAGTACGTC. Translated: CAISESVGTGKYQYV.